The 7 T cell receptor beta chains below all came from one sample that was sequenced in a study of blood T cell repertoires in COVID-19. Profiled with immunoSEQ multiplex PCR; TCRdb holds only in-frame clones, not every one. The data hold approximately 470,000 clones, with approximately 90% observed a single time. Input material: PBMCs or T cells enriched from blood (not recorded which). The origin of the receptors is a woman younger than 35 who had recovered from COVID-19.

This sequence joins TRBV18 and TRBJ1-3; 8 nucleotides align to TRBD1. In germline, CDR1 is KGHSH, CDR2 LQKENI. V dropped 2 bases and J dropped 0; count of bases not matched to a gene: 9. This CDR3 has 18 residues. The CDR3 coding sequence is TGTGCCAGCTCACCAGTGTCGACAGGGGCCCTCTCTGGAAACACCATATATTTT. The encoded protein is CASSPVSTGALSGNTIYF.

This clone came up once. The chain recombines TRBV6-1 with TRBJ2-7, with a tentative D call TRBD2 (7 bases). The length of the CDR3 is 14 residues. V lost 2 bases and J lost 4, with 12 bases in between. Germline CDR1 MNHNS, CDR2 SASEGT. The CDR3 nucleotides are TGTGCCAGCAGTGAAAGGGGGACTAAATACGAGCAGTACTTC. As protein: CASSERGTKYEQYF.

The rearrangement uses TRBV7-2 and TRBJ2-7; D gene uncertain. The CDR3 extends over 13 amino acids. Trimming left V 4 bases short and J 5 bases short, with 12 bases between. The V gene's germline CDR1 is SGHTA and CDR2 FQGNSA. The CDR3 DNA follows: TGTGCCAGCAGCTCATCGGTCGCGAACGAGCAGTACTTC. Translating gives CASSSSVANEQYF.

V gene TRBV11-2 combines with J gene TRBJ1-6; D is unresolved. The V end lost 0 bases, the J end lost 7 bases, and 7 bases lay between the germline ends. The CDR3 sequence is 14 residues long. CDR1 is SGHAT, CDR2 FQNNGV, per germline. CDR3 sequence (DNA): TGTGCCAGCAGCTTAGAGGGCCAGAATTCACCCCTCCACTTT. Its protein is CASSLEGQNSPLHF.

The chain recombines TRBV12-3 or TRBV12-4 with TRBJ1-1; possibly TRBD1 for D (6 bases). The ends were cut back, 3 bases at V and 5 bases at J, with 10 bases in the middle. The CDR3 length is 13 residues. The CDR3 loop reads CASSLMQGTEAFF. The DNA for the CDR3 is TGTGCCAGCAGTTTGATGCAGGGGACTGAAGCTTTCTTT.

J is TRBJ2-1 and V is TRBV9; maybe TRBD2 (5 bases). V was clipped by 0 bases and J by 3 bases, with 10 bases between them. The length of the CDR3 is 15 residues. CDR1 and CDR2 (germline): SGDLS, YYNGEE. For the CDR3, the DNA is TGTGCCAGCAGCGTAGTAAGCGGCGTCTACAATGAGCAGTTCTTC. Translated: CASSVVSGVYNEQFF.

This chain joins TRBV3-1 (or the pseudogene TRBV3-2) and TRBJ2-3; the D gene is possibly TRBD1 (5 bases). Trimming removed 3 bases from V and 6 bases from J, with 13 bases in between. Per germline, CDR1 LGHDT and CDR2 YNNKEL (reference sequence). CDR3 length: 14 residues. The CDR3 is CASSHSSGIDTQYF. In DNA, the CDR3 is TGTGCCAGCAGCCATTCATCAGGGATTGATACGCAGTATTTT.